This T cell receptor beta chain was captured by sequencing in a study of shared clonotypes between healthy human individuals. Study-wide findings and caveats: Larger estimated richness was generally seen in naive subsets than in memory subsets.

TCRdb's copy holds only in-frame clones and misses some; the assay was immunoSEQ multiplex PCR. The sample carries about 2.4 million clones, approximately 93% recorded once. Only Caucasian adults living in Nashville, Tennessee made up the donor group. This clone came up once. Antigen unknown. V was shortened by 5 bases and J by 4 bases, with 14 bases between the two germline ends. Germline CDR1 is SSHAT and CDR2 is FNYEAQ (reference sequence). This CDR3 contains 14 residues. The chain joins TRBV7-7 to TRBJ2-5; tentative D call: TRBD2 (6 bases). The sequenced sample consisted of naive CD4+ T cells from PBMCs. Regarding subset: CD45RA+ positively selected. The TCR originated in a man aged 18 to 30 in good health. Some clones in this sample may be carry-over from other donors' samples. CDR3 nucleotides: TGTGCCAGCAGCCACAGACTAGTTTCAGAGACCCAGTACTTC. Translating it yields CASSHRLVSETQYF.